These T cell receptor beta chains were read from a single sample in a study of beta chain features in type 1 diabetes. Clones were read by immunoSEQ multiplex PCR, and TCRdb kept only the in-frame ones, dropping some. This table holds about 260,000 clones, roughly 70% found once. Sequencing input: naive CD4+ T cells from blood. These receptors all stem from a man aged 25 to 40 in good health. Both conserved end residues are part of each CDR3. The D gene is left open where the match is weak. The size field is filled for only some rows; it gives once, few, many or a size class.

clone_size,v_call,j_call,d_call,cdr3_aa,cdr3_nt
.,TRBV4-1,TRBJ2-3,.,CASSQDGLAGDTQYF,TGCGCCAGCAGCCAAGACGGACTGGCGGGTGATACGCAGTATTTT
.,TRBV29-1,TRBJ2-7,TRBD2,CSVEDSPRKRESNEQYF,TGCAGCGTTGAAGATTCCCCCCGTAAGCGGGAGAGCAACGAGCAGTACTTC
once,TRBV7-2,TRBJ2-4,.,CASSPGGGAKNIQYF,TGTGCCAGCAGCCCAGGGGGAGGGGCCAAAAACATTCAGTACTTC
.,TRBV6-6,TRBJ2-7,.,CASSNGVRLGEQYF,TGTGCCAGCAGTAACGGGGTCCGGCTTGGAGAGCAGTACTTC
.,TRBV5-1,TRBJ1-5,.,CASSLGPDSNQPQHF,TGCGCCAGCAGCTTGGGGCCAGATAGCAATCAGCCCCAGCATTTT
once,TRBV15,TRBJ2-1,.,CATSRDRLNEQFF,TGTGCCACCAGCAGAGATAGGCTGAATGAGCAGTTCTTC
.,TRBV2,TRBJ2-1,TRBD2,CATTGGRVYNEQFF,TGTGCCACCACAGGCGGGAGAGTCTACAATGAGCAGTTCTTC
.,TRBV9,TRBJ1-1,.,CASSVVSRVTEAFF,TGTGCCAGCAGCGTAGTATCCAGGGTGACTGAAGCTTTCTTT
.,TRBV28,TRBJ2-5,TRBD1,CASRQDRASRGETQYF,TGTGCCAGCAGACAGGACAGGGCCTCTAGGGGAGAGACCCAGTACTTC
.,TRBV28,TRBJ2-1,.,CASSLFWGLRRNEQFF,TGTGCCAGCAGTTTATTTTGGGGTCTACGGAGGAATGAGCAGTTCTTC
few,TRBV25-1,TRBJ2-7,.,CASSEWDEQYF,TGTGCCAGCAGTGAATGGGACGAGCAGTACTTC
few,TRBV10-1,TRBJ2-5,TRBD2,CASSESGLAGVAETQYF,TGCGCCAGCAGTGAGTCAGGGCTAGCGGGAGTCGCGGAGACCCAGTACTTC
.,TRBV9,TRBJ2-7,.,CASGSGPYEQYF,TGTGCCAGCGGAAGCGGACCCTACGAGCAGTACTTC
.,TRBV15,TRBJ2-3,.,CATSRAGAVGSYYGPDTQYF,TGTGCCACCAGCAGAGCGGGAGCCGTCGGGTCCTACTATGGACCAGATACGCAGTATTTT
.,TRBV5-6,TRBJ1-6,.,CASSRSTSPLHF,TGTGCCAGCAGCCGCAGCACTTCACCCCTCCACTTT
few,TRBV7-9,TRBJ1-1,.,CASSLGIPNTEAFF,TGTGCCAGCAGCTTGGGCATACCCAACACTGAAGCTTTCTTT
few,TRBV7-2,TRBJ2-5,TRBD2,CASSTYSGSRETQYF,TGTGCCAGCAGCACCTATAGCGGGAGCCGGGAGACCCAGTACTTC
.,TRBV30,TRBJ1-5,.,CAWSYNGNQPQHF,TGTGCCTGGAGTTACAACGGCAATCAGCCCCAGCATTTT
.,TRBV30,TRBJ1-1,.,CAWKGLGNTEAFF,TGTGCCTGGAAGGGCCTCGGGAACACTGAAGCTTTCTTT
.,TRBV30,TRBJ2-5,.,CACTKQGYQETQYF,TGTGCCTGTACCAAACAGGGATACCAAGAGACCCAGTACTTC
.,TRBV30,TRBJ2-3,.,CAWSVAGDTQYF,TGTGCCTGGAGTGTTGCCGGAGATACGCAGTATTTT
.,TRBV29-1,TRBJ2-7,TRBD2,CSVRASGRDEQYF,TGCAGCGTTAGGGCTAGCGGGAGGGACGAGCAGTACTTC
.,TRBV9,TRBJ2-5,.,CASSVSVVAETQYF,TGTGCCAGCAGCGTGAGCGTGGTCGCAGAGACCCAGTACTTC
.,TRBV7-2,TRBJ2-3,.,CASSLDALWDTQYF,TGTGCCAGCAGCTTAGACGCGTTGTGGGATACGCAGTATTTT
.,TRBV30,TRBJ2-1,.,CAWSVFGSGEQFF,TGTGCCTGGAGTGTCTTCGGGTCGGGCGAGCAGTTCTTC
.,TRBV29-1,TRBJ1-2,.,CSVLDGYTF,TGCAGCGTGCTGGATGGCTACACCTTC
once,TRBV10-3,TRBJ1-4,.,CAISEDRTRTNEKLFF,TGTGCCATCAGCGAAGACAGGACGCGAACTAATGAAAAACTGTTTTTT